This T cell receptor (beta chain) was documented in a study of T cell repertoires in cytomegalovirus infection (dated by TCRdb to between 2018 and 2021). Study-wide context: Recently identified HLA-C-restricted CMV epitopes, whose presentation resists viral immunomodulation, were targeted by peptide stimulations together with well-studied HLA-B-restricted epitopes. The HLA type of each donor mattered for the analysis, because public TCR beta signatures pointed to carriage of CMV infection along with the matching HLA type.

The CDR3 measures 15 amino acids from cysteine to phenylalanine. Only the CDR3 DNA stays, 45 bases, in frame from base 1. The germline V gene supplies CDR1 SGHVS and CDR2 FQNEAQ. This specimen's treatment or condition label, per the study, means: in vitro stimulation with specific CMV peptide epitopes to enrich CMV-specific T cells. As regards this clonotype: It lacks a known antigen. One junction end disagrees with the germline gene, perhaps due to a read error.

On the study overall, not on this receptor specifically: In both this cohort and an independent cohort of 350 or so donors, the cumulative frequency of public TCR beta family members distinguished carriers of CMV infection plus the relevant HLA type. In the ex vivo response, HLA-C-restricted CMV-specific TCR beta clonotypes were dominant, and in two of eight donors the single most frequent clonotype came from this HLA-C-restricted group.

Instrument used: Illumina HiSeq 1500. TCRdb reworked the public reads: Q25 trimming with fastp, MiXCR clone assembly, productive beta chains retained. When rows share a CDR3 protein, they turn into one entry using the most common DNA and genes. The sample includes about a million distinct CDR3 sequences, with more than 25% observed a single time. In total, the top ten clones hold about 14% of the sample. The clonotype was recovered from a human donor in good health (CMV status not recorded). Some clones in this sample may be carry-over from other donors' samples. The chain is assembled from TRBV7-8 and TRBJ1-5; 8 nucleotides in the junction match TRBD1. This sample comprised cultured CD8+ T cells from PBMCs, obtained from culture after CMV antigen stimulation. The DNA sequence reads TGTGCCAGCAGCTTACGCCGTTTGGGTCAGGGGGCCCAAAATTTT. This is translated as CASSLRRLGQGAQNF.